The rows below give T cell receptor beta chains drawn from one sample of a study of blood T cell repertoires in COVID-19. Measured with immunoSEQ multiplex PCR; TCRdb has only the in-frame clones, and not every one. Here the sample spans more than 300,000 clones, roughly nine tenths being singletons. Specimen: PBMCs or T cells enriched from blood (not recorded which). The receptors were sampled from a woman aged 30 to 39 who had been exposed to COVID-19. Each CDR3 is given with its conserved first and last residue. A D gene is named only where the DNA matches it firmly. Not all rows give a size; the values are once, few, many and, for expanded clones, a class.

.	TRBV6-5	.	TRBJ1-1	CASSYGKRGDTEAFF	TGTGCCAGCAGTTATGGGAAAAGGGGTGACACTGAAGCTTTCTTT
.	TRBV4-2	.	TRBJ2-3	CASSQGASTDTQYF	TGTGCCAGCAGCCAAGGGGCTAGCACAGATACGCAGTATTTT
.	TRBV28	.	TRBJ1-1	CASRMPGNTEAFF	TGTGCCAGCAGAATGCCAGGGAACACTGAAGCTTTCTTT
once	TRBV15	.	TRBJ1-6	CATSASSEGLSPLHF	TGTGCCACCAGCGCTAGTTCAGAAGGTCTTTCACCCCTCCACTTT
once	TRBV3-1/TRBV3-2	TRBD1	TRBJ1-5	CASSQAGTGSWPQHF	TGTGCCAGCAGCCAAGCCGGGACAGGGAGTTGGCCCCAGCATTTT
.	TRBV6-5	.	TRBJ1-1	CASSQGTDGTEAFF	TGTGCCAGCAGTCAGGGGACGGATGGCACTGAAGCTTTCTTT
once	TRBV19	TRBD1	TRBJ1-1	CASSIERQGAEAFF	TGTGCCAGTAGTATAGAGAGGCAGGGGGCTGAAGCTTTCTTT
.	TRBV7-9	.	TRBJ2-2	CASSPGVTGELFF	TGTGCCAGCAGCCCGGGGGTCACCGGGGAGCTGTTTTTT
once	TRBV12-3/TRBV12-4	TRBD1	TRBJ1-6	CASRDRTNSPLHF	TGTGCCAGCAGGGACAGGACCAATTCACCCCTCCACTTT
.	TRBV13	TRBD1	TRBJ1-1	CASSFQGVEAFF	TGTGCCAGCAGCTTCCAGGGGGTTGAAGCTTTCTTT
.	TRBV18	.	TRBJ1-1	CASSRGGRTSEAFF	TGTGCCAGCTCACGGGGGGGGCGGACATCTGAAGCTTTCTTT
once	TRBV9	.	TRBJ1-4	CASSVGSPGEKLFF	TGTGCCAGCAGCGTAGGGAGCCCCGGTGAAAAACTGTTTTTT
.	TRBV5-4	.	TRBJ1-1	CASSLHPNTEAFF	TGTGCCAGCAGCTTACACCCGAACACTGAAGCTTTCTTT
.	TRBV6-5	.	TRBJ1-6	CASSYDVGGYNSPLHF	TGTGCCAGCAGTTATGATGTGGGGGGATATAATTCACCCCTCCACTTT
.	TRBV4-2	.	TRBJ1-1	CASSQDLGTWSFF	TGTGCCAGCAGCCAAGATCTCGGGACATGGTCTTTCTTT
few	TRBV4-1	TRBD1	TRBJ1-1	CASSPGTGFPGTEAFF	TGCGCCAGCAGTCCCGGGACAGGGTTTCCGGGCACTGAAGCTTTCTTT
.	TRBV7-3	.	TRBJ2-2	CASSLIGGELFF	TGTGCCAGCAGCTTAATCGGCGGGGAGCTGTTTTTT
.	TRBV20-1	.	TRBJ2-7	CSARMAYEQYF	TGCAGTGCTAGAATGGCTTACGAGCAGTACTTC
.	TRBV5-1	TRBD2	TRBJ2-1	CASSPGLAGYNEQFF	TGCGCCAGCAGCCCGGGACTAGCGGGCTACAATGAGCAGTTCTTC
.	TRBV12-3/TRBV12-4	.	TRBJ1-4	CASSFRVSEKLFF	TGTGCCAGCAGTTTCAGGGTTAGTGAAAAACTGTTTTTT
.	TRBV7-2	TRBD2	TRBJ2-1	CASSFGTSTNEQFF	TGTGCCAGCAGCTTCGGGACTAGTACCAATGAGCAGTTCTTC
.	TRBV24-1	TRBD1	TRBJ1-1	CATAGTGSNTEAFF	TGTGCCACTGCTGGGACAGGATCGAACACTGAAGCTTTCTTT
.	TRBV5-4	TRBD1	TRBJ1-3	CASSKTGAGNTIYF	TGTGCCAGCAGCAAGACAGGGGCCGGAAACACCATATATTTT
once	TRBV5-1	.	TRBJ2-2	CASSYGTTNTGELFF	TGCGCCAGCAGCTACGGGACAACGAACACCGGGGAGCTGTTTTTT
.	TRBV5-1	.	TRBJ1-6	CASSLSQGYNSPLHF	TGCGCCAGCAGCTTGAGCCAGGGCTACAATTCACCCCTCCACTTT
.	TRBV4-3	.	TRBJ2-1	CASSQDGENEQFF	TGCGCCAGCAGCCAAGATGGAGAAAATGAGCAGTTCTTC
.	TRBV2	TRBD1	TRBJ1-5	CASSEGQDQPQHF	TGTGCCAGCAGTGAGGGACAGGATCAGCCCCAGCATTTT
.	TRBV9	TRBD1	TRBJ1-2	CASSPGTDIYGYTF	TGTGCCAGCAGCCCCGGGACAGACATATATGGCTACACCTTC
.	TRBV5-1	.	TRBJ2-7	CASSLDRERGEQYF	TGCGCCAGCAGCTTGGACAGGGAAAGGGGCGAGCAGTACTTC
once	TRBV7-6	TRBD1	TRBJ1-2	CASSLGQGDYYGYTF	TGTGCCAGCAGCTTAGGGCAGGGGGATTACTATGGCTACACCTTC
.	TRBV15	.	TRBJ2-5	CATSRDRETQYF	TGTGCCACCAGCAGAGATCGGGAGACCCAGTACTTC
.	TRBV5-1	TRBD1	TRBJ2-7	CASSLAPGQGYEQYF	TGCGCCAGCAGCTTGGCCCCCGGACAGGGCTACGAGCAGTACTTC
once	TRBV10-3	.	TRBJ2-7	CAISESLSNYEQYF	TGTGCCATCAGTGAGTCGCTAAGCAACTACGAGCAGTACTTC
.	TRBV19	TRBD1	TRBJ2-7	CASSMTGKVTYEQYF	TGTGCCAGTAGTATGACAGGGAAGGTAACCTACGAGCAGTACTTC
.	TRBV7-9	.	TRBJ2-7	CASSQGQDSYEQYF	TGTGCCAGCAGCCAGGGGCAGGATTCCTACGAGCAGTACTTC
.	TRBV7-2	.	TRBJ1-1	CASSLARVTEAFF	TGTGCCAGCAGCTTAGCCAGGGTGACTGAAGCTTTCTTT
.	TRBV2	.	TRBJ2-3	CAKSTDTQYF	TGTGCCAAATCTACAGATACGCAGTATTTT
.	TRBV7-6	.	TRBJ1-5	CASSSRGGAGQPQHF	TGTGCCAGCAGCTCTAGGGGGGGCGCGGGACAGCCCCAGCATTTT
.	TRBV7-9	TRBD1	TRBJ2-2	CASSVQTGNRGGELFF	TGTGCCAGCAGCGTCCAAACCGGAAACAGGGGAGGGGAGCTGTTTTTT
.	TRBV11-2	.	TRBJ2-7	CASSLDRVFYEQYF	TGTGCCAGCAGCTTAGATCGCGTATTCTACGAGCAGTACTTC
few	TRBV5-1	TRBD1	TRBJ1-2	CASSLGTGDGYTF	TGCGCCAGCAGCTTGGGGACAGGGGACGGCTACACCTTC
.	TRBV11-2	.	TRBJ1-2	CASSLDVRSNYGYTF	TGTGCCAGCAGCTTAGATGTCAGGTCTAACTATGGCTACACCTTC
.	TRBV10-3	.	TRBJ2-2	CAISDPRGAGGELFF	TGTGCCATCAGTGACCCCAGGGGGGCTGGCGGGGAGCTGTTTTTT
.	TRBV11-2	TRBD1	TRBJ1-1	CASRPTGGWTTEAFF	TGTGCCAGCAGACCGACAGGGGGCTGGACCACTGAAGCTTTCTTT
few	TRBV29-1	.	TRBJ1-2	CSVEDPTGYYGYTF	TGCAGCGTTGAAGATCCGACAGGCTACTATGGCTACACCTTC
.	TRBV24-1	TRBD1	TRBJ2-5	CATSSGTGGWETQYF	TGTGCCACCAGTTCCGGGACAGGGGGGTGGGAGACCCAGTACTTC